What follows is one T cell receptor beta chain and its context. The patients serving as multiple sclerosis controls were treatment-naive. They had stable or active relapsing-remitting disease and fulfilled revised McDonald criteria. The CDR3 covers 17 residues. Trimming took 4 bases from V and 2 from J, leaving 19 bases between them. A quantity of roughly 0.5 to 1 ug RNA underwent reverse transcription using random hexamers. In TCRdb, the immunoSEQ multiplex PCR reads were re-called with MiXCR into one record per CDR3 protein. Of about 300,000 distinct CDR3 sequences detected, 75% to 90% appear once; the ten largest clones hold around 0.18%. The data were obtained in a study of CD8 T cells in Susac syndrome.

The source of this sequence is a human donor with multiple sclerosis. The chain is built from TRBV12-3 or TRBV12-4 and TRBJ2-3; TRBD1 or TRBD2 may be the D gene (5 bases each). The sample consisted of CD8+ T cells from PBMCs. The CDR3 nucleotides are TGTGCCAGCAGTTCGATCGGACGGGACCCCTACACAGATACGCAGTATTTT. This sequence encodes CASSSIGRDPYTDTQYF.